Below, 19 T cell receptor beta chains from the same sample are listed, as sequenced in a study of blood T cell repertoires in COVID-19. Profiled with immunoSEQ multiplex PCR; TCRdb holds only in-frame clones, not every one. Here the sample spans some 170,000 clones, about 88% being singletons. The sequencing input was peripheral blood. These receptors were collected from a middle-aged man with acute or convalescent COVID-19.

This chain connects TRBV24-1 to TRBJ2-5, with D possibly TRBD1 on 6 matching bases. This CDR3 is built from 14 residues. Germline CDR1 is KGHDR and CDR2 is SFDVKD. V was pared by 2 bases and J by 5 bases, with 11 bases between. The DNA for the CDR3 is TGTGCCACCAGTGATTGGAGGACAGCGGAGACCCAGTACTTC. Translated: CATSDWRTAETQYF.

The chain combines TRBV7-2 with TRBJ2-1; 13 bases fit TRBD2. V lost 5 bases and J lost 12; bases outside the gene matches: 4. Germline CDR1 and CDR2: SGHTA and FQGNSA. The CDR3 length is 13 residues. CDR3 residues: CASSILAGGAQFF. DNA for the CDR3: TGTGCCAGCAGCATACTAGCGGGGGGGGCGCAGTTCTTC. The full variable domain, with the rest looked up from reference TRBV7-2 and TRBJ2-1, is GAGVSQSPSNKVTEKGKDVELRCDPISGHTALYWYRQSLGQGLEFLIYFQGNSAPDKSGLPSDRFSAERTGGSVSTLTIQRTQQEDSAVYLCASSILAGGAQFFGPGTRLTVL.

J is TRBJ2-7 and V is TRBV29-1, with unresolved D. Germline-derived CDR1 and CDR2 are SQVTM and ANQGSEA. The CDR3 is made up of 13 amino acids. The V and J ends lost 1 base and 6 bases respectively, with 13 bases between them. The CDR3 is CSVEGVRLGEQYF. CDR3 nucleotides: TGCAGCGTTGAAGGAGTCAGACTCGGCGAGCAGTACTTC.

The chain joins TRBV6-6 to TRBJ1-2, with 8 bases that match TRBD1. This CDR3 spans 12 amino acids. Germline trimming cut 6 bases from V and 7 bases from J; bases unmatched to any gene: 4. Per the germline V gene, CDR1 is MNHNY and CDR2 is SVGAGI (reference sequence). CDR3 in DNA: TGTGCCAGCAGGGACAGGGAGCCTGGCTACACCTTC. It translates to CASRDREPGYTF.

In DNA, the CDR3 is TGTGCCAGCAGTCCCTCAGGGGACAGGAACACTGAAGCTTTCTTT. Its translation: CASSPSGDRNTEAFF. The rearrangement joins TRBV2 to TRBJ1-1; 7 bases map to TRBD1. J lost 1 base, V lost 5 bases, and 7 bases had no gene match. The CDR3 spans 15 residues. CDR1 SNHLY and CDR2 FYNNEI come from the germline V gene. The full variable domain, its missing parts supplied by reference TRBV2 and TRBJ1-1, is EPEVTQTPSHQVTQMGQEVILRCVPISNHLYFYWYRQILGQKVEFLVSFYNNEISEKSEIFDDQFSVERPDGSNFTLKIRSTKLEDSAMYFCASSPSGDRNTEAFFGQGTRLTVV.

The chain has TRBV29-1 and TRBJ1-1; possible D gene TRBD1, 6 bases. This CDR3 is 11 amino acids long. With 7 bases removed from V and 11 bases from J, the gap between germline ends came to 17 bases. Germline CDR1 reads SQVTM; CDR2 reads ANQGSEA. CDR3 in DNA: TGCAGCGCCGTTGGGGGCAACGGGGCTTTCTTT. Protein: CSAVGGNGAFF.

V gene TRBV7-9 combines with J gene TRBJ2-3; 7 bases are shared with TRBD1. The CDR3 is 16 amino acids. Germline V gene lookup returns CDR1 SEHNR and CDR2 FQNEAQ (reference sequence). V dropped 1 base and J dropped 2; count of bases not matched to a gene: 6. The CDR3 region is CASSLEGARITDTQYF. CDR3 nucleotides: TGTGCCAGCAGCTTAGAGGGGGCCCGTATCACAGATACGCAGTATTTT.

The chain couples TRBV7-3 to TRBJ1-5; possibly TRBD1 for D (6 bases). There are 12 residues in the CDR3. V dropped 11 bases and J dropped 3 bases, with 11 bases sitting between them. CDR1 and CDR2 from the germline V gene are SGHTA and FQGTGA. The CDR3 nucleotides read TGTGCCTCCGGGACACTCAATCAGCCCCAGCATTTT. It is translated as CASGTLNQPQHF.

This chain links TRBV5-4 with TRBJ2-1; 7 positions agree with TRBD2. The CDR3 covers 16 residues. Germline loops: CDR1 SGHNT, CDR2 YYREEE (reference sequence). V trimming: 4 bases; J trimming: 9 bases; junction bases outside the gene matches: 16. For the CDR3, the DNA is TGTGCCAGCAGCGCTCCCGGGGCGAAAGCGGGGACTGAGCAGTTCTTC. It specifies CASSAPGAKAGTEQFF. Using reference TRBV5-4 and TRBJ2-1 for the parts outside the CDR3, the full variable domain is ETGVTQSPTHLIKTRGQQVTLRCSSQSGHNTVSWYQQALGQGPQFIFQYYREEENGRGNFPPRFSGLQFPNYSSELNVNALELDDSALYLCASSAPGAKAGTEQFFGPGTRLTVL.

This chain connects TRBV19 to TRBJ2-7, with 8 bases aligning to TRBD1. The J segment lost 3 bases and the V segment lost 1 base, leaving 11 bases of the junction unmatched. Germline CDR1 reads LNHDA; CDR2 reads SQIVND (reference sequence). This CDR3 spans 17 amino acids. The CDR3 reads CASSIGGWTGSHYEQYF. The DNA for the CDR3 is TGTGCCAGTAGTATAGGTGGATGGACAGGGTCCCACTACGAGCAGTACTTC.

A single count supports this clone. V usage is TRBV11-2 and J usage is TRBJ2-7; D not certain. This CDR3 contains 13 residues. Germline CDR1 and CDR2: SGHAT and FQNNGV. V lost 6 bases, J lost 2 bases, and 11 bases lay in between. For the CDR3, the DNA is TGTGCCAGCAGATCTGCGGTCACCTACGAGCAGTACTTC. Protein product: CASRSAVTYEQYF. Complete variable domain (other parts from reference TRBV11-2 and TRBJ2-7): EAGVAQSPRYKIIEKRQSVAFWCNPISGHATLYWYQQILGQGPKLLIQFQNNGVVDDSQLPKDRFSAERLKGVDSTLKIQPAKLEDSAVYLCASRSAVTYEQYFGPGTRLTVT.

The chain links TRBV2 to TRBJ1-2; 8 nucleotides align to TRBD1. The CDR3 covers 13 residues. CDR1 is SNHLY and CDR2 is FYNNEI in the germline V gene. V shed 6 bases, J shed 1 base, and the junction held 1 base outside the gene matches. In DNA, the CDR3 is TGTGCCAGCAGCGGACAGGGTAACTATGGCTACACCTTC. Amino acid sequence: CASSGQGNYGYTF.

The chain carries TRBV15 and TRBJ2-2; a possible D gene is TRBD1 (6 bases). Trimming took 3 bases from V and 1 from J, leaving 12 bases between them. The CDR3 runs to 16 residues. Germline CDR1 reads LNHNV; CDR2 reads YYDKDF (reference sequence). The CDR3 sequence is CATSRDGQKNTGELFF. The DNA of the CDR3 is TGTGCCACCAGCAGGGATGGACAGAAGAACACCGGGGAGCTGTTTTTT.

The V call is TRBV2, the J call TRBJ1-2, with D hard to call. V lost 1 base and J lost 5, with 11 bases in between. The length of the CDR3 is 14 residues. CDR1 is SNHLY and CDR2 is FYNNEI in the germline V gene. CDR3 in amino acids: CASSEGIAGYGYTF. The CDR3 bases are TGTGCCAGCAGTGAAGGTATAGCGGGTTATGGCTACACCTTC.

The chain couples TRBV5-6 to TRBJ1-2, with no clear D. The V gene lost 6 bases and the J gene lost 7 bases, with 16 bases spanning the gap. The V gene's germline CDR1 is SGHDT and CDR2 YYEEEE. The CDR3 runs to 13 residues. CDR3 DNA: TGTGCCAGCACCCCCTTTTTGTTGGCTGGCTACACCTTC. It specifies CASTPFLLAGYTF.

This sequence joins TRBV5-4 and TRBJ2-1, with 8 bases aligning to TRBD2. Looked up from germline, CDR1 is SGHNT and CDR2 is YYREEE (reference sequence). The CDR3 has 15 residues. Trimming took 4 bases from V and 1 from J; bases not matched to a gene: 4. The chain's CDR3 is CASSTGTSSYNEQFF. Written as DNA, the CDR3 is TGTGCCAGCAGCACCGGGACTAGTTCCTACAATGAGCAGTTCTTC.

The chain employs TRBV6-5 and TRBJ2-1; D possibly corresponds to TRBD1 (5 bases). CDR1 and CDR2 from the germline V gene are MNHEY and SVGAGI. The germline V and J ends were trimmed by 2 bases and 7 bases, with 12 bases remaining between them. This CDR3 comprises 14 residues. The CDR3 loop reads CASSYQQEGNEQFF. As DNA, the CDR3 is TGTGCCAGCAGTTACCAACAGGAAGGGAATGAGCAGTTCTTC.

The rearrangement uses TRBV7-3 and TRBJ2-3, with 9 bases identical to TRBD1. The V and J ends lost 5 bases and 2 bases, in that order; junction bases with no gene match: 5. CDR3 length equals 15 residues. Germline V gene data show CDR1 as SGHTA and CDR2 as FQGTGA. CDR3 residues: CASSTTGGNTDTQYF. The CDR3 DNA follows: TGTGCCAGCAGCACGACAGGGGGTAACACAGATACGCAGTATTTT.

The chain couples TRBV7-2 to TRBJ2-7; tentative D call: TRBD2 (6 bases). The CDR3 is 15 amino acids. Trimming cost V 5 bases and J 2 bases, with 16 bases left between them. Per germline, CDR1 SGHTA and CDR2 FQGNSA. DNA for the CDR3: TGTGCCAGCAGCCCGACGGGGGTAGGTACCTACGAGCAGTACTTC. It yields the protein CASSPTGVGTYEQYF.